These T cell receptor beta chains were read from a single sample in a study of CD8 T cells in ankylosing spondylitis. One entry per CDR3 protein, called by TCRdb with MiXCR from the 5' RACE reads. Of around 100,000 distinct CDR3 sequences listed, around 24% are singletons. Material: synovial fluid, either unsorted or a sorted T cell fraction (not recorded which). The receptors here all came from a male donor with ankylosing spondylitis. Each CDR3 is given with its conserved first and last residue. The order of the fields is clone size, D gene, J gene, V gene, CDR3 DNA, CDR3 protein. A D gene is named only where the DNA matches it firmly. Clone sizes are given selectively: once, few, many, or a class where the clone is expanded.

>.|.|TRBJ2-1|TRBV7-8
TGTGCCAGCAGCTTAGTGAGGAGGGCCGACCACAATGAGCAGTTCTTC
CASSLVRRADHNEQFF
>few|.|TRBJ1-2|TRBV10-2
TGCGCCAGCAGTGAGTCACAAGGCTACACCTTC
CASSESQGYTF
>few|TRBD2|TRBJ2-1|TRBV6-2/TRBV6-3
TGTGCCAGCAGTTACCCAGGACTAGCGGGAGGCAATTATAATGAGCAGTTCTTC
CASSYPGLAGGNYNEQFF
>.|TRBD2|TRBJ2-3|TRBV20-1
TGCAGTGCTAGAACTAGCGGATCTAGCACAGATACGCAGTATTTT
CSARTSGSSTDTQYF
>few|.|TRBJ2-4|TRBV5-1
TGCGCCAGCAGCTTAGATACTCAAAACATTCAGTACTTC
CASSLDTQNIQYF
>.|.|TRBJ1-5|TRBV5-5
TGTGCCAGCAGCTTGGTAAGCAATCAGCCCCAGCATTTT
CASSLVSNQPQHF
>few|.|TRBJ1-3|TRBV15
TGTGCCACCAGCAGAGATCTGGCCTTCTCTGGAAACACCATATATTTT
CATSRDLAFSGNTIYF
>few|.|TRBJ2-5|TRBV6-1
TGTGCCAGCAGTAATCAGTGGGGCCAAGAGACCCAGTACTTC
CASSNQWGQETQYF
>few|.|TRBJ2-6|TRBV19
TGTGCCAGTTTGAGTCCCTCTGGGGCCAACGTCCTGACTTTC
CASLSPSGANVLTF
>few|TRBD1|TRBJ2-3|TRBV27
TGTGCCAGCAGCTGGGACAGGGTGGGGGGTACGCAGTATTTT
CASSWDRVGGTQYF
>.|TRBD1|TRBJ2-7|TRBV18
TGTGCCAGCTCCCAGGGACAGATCTCCTACGAGCAGTACTTC
CASSQGQISYEQYF
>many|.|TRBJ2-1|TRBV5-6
TGTGCCAGCAGCCCGGACCTGGGGTATGAGCAGTTCTTC
CASSPDLGYEQFF
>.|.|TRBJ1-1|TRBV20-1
TGCAGTGCTAGAGATCCCCTGGCGAACACTGAAGCTTTCTTT
CSARDPLANTEAFF
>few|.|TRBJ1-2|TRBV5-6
TGTGCCAGCAGCCCCCCTGCCCAAAACTATGGCTACACCTTC
CASSPPAQNYGYTF
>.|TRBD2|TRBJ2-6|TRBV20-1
TGCAGTGCTAGAGATGCGAGACTAGCGGGAGGATGGTCTGGGGCCAACGTCCTGACTTTC
CSARDARLAGGWSGANVLTF
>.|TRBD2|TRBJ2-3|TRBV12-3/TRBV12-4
TGTGCCAGCAGCCCTCTCCTAGCGGGAGGAGATACGCAGTATTTT
CASSPLLAGGDTQYF